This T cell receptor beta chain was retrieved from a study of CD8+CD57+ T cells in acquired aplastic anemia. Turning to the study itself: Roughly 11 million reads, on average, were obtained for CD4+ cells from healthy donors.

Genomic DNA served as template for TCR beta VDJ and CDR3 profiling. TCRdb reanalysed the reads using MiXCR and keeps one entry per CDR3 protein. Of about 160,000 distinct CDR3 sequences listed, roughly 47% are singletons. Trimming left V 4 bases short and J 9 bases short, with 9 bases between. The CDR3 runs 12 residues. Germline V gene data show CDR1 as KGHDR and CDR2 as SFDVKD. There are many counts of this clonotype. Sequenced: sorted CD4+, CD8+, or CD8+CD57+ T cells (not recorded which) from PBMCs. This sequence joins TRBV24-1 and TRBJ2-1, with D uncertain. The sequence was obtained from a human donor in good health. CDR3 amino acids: CATSDPDTEQFF. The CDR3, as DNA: TGTGCCACCAGTGACCCTGACACTGAGCAGTTCTTC.